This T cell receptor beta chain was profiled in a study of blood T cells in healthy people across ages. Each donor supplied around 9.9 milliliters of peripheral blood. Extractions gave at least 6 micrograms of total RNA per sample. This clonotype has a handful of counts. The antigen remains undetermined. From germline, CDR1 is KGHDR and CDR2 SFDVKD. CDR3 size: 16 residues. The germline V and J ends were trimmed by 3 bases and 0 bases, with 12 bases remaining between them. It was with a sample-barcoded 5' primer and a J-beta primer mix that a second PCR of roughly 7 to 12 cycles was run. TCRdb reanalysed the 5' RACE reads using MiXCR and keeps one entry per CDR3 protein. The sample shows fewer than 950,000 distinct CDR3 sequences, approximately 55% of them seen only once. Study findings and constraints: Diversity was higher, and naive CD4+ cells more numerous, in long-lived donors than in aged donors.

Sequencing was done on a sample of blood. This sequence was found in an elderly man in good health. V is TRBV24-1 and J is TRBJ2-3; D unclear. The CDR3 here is CATSDPQRSSTDTQYF. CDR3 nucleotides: TGTGCCACCAGTGATCCACAGCGTTCTAGCACAGATACGCAGTATTTT.